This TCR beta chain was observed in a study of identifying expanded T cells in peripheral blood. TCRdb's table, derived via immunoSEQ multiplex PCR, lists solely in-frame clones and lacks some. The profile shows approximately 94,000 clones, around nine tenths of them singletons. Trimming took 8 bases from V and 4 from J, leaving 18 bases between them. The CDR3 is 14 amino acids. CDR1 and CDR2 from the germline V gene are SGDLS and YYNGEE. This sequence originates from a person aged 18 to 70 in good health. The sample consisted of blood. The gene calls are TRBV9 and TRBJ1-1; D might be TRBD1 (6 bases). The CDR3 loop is CASHPGEDFTEAFF. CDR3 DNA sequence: TGTGCCAGTCACCCAGGGGAGGATTTCACTGAAGCTTTCTTT.